The source of this T cell receptor beta chain is a study of blood T cell repertoires in COVID-19. Germline V gene data show CDR1 as PRHDT and CDR2 as FYEKMQ (reference sequence). V lost 3 bases and J lost 6, with 9 bases in between. The CDR3 is 13 residues long. The repertoire was sequenced with immunoSEQ multiplex PCR; TCRdb's copy has only in-frame clones and lacks some. The sample lists roughly 110,000 clones; about nine tenths were seen once. Sequenced input: peripheral blood. The receptor was derived from a woman between 45 and 65 years old with acute or convalescent COVID-19. This rearrangement joins TRBV13 to TRBJ2-1; a possible D gene is TRBD2 (5 bases). The CDR3 loop is CASSLSTSNEQFF. CDR3 nucleotides: TGTGCCAGCAGCTTGAGCACTAGCAATGAGCAGTTCTTC.